This T cell receptor (beta chain) was sequenced for a study of identifying expanded T cells in peripheral blood. Study observations and caveats: Variance in clone template counts between roughly two-week samples significantly increased with total template count across all healthy donors. Over approximately two and four weeks, about 15 and 19 clones changed, versus around 1.3 between replicates.

TCRdb's copy holds only in-frame clones and misses some; the assay was immunoSEQ multiplex PCR. The repertoire has some 96,000 clones, over 70% of them found once; the top ten carry 4.5% to 6.5%. Collection occurred without any documented infections or immune events in donors. Comment on this clone: Its specificity is not known.

In germline, CDR1 is GTSNPN, CDR2 SVGIG (reference sequence). This CDR3 region has 13 residues. V gave up 3 bases and J gave up 6 bases, with 13 bases separating them. The sequenced material came from blood. The chain couples TRBV30 to TRBJ2-3; possibly TRBD2 for D (7 bases). The clonotype was recovered from a person aged 18 to 70 in good health. The CDR3 protein is CAWRRGGADTQYF. The CDR3 bases are TGTGCCTGGAGGAGGGGGGGGGCGGATACGCAGTATTTT.